These 8 T cell receptor beta chains were all obtained from the same sample, sequenced in a study of T cell therapy after organ transplantation. The method was immunoSEQ multiplex PCR; TCRdb's version includes in-frame clones alone and lacks a portion of them. The sample carries over 45,000 clones, 85% to 95% recorded once. These receptors have no known antigen. The sequences come from CD8+ T cells from blood, collected before autologous CMV-specific T cell therapy. Source of these receptors: a human patient who had received a solid organ transplant and had CMV disease.

V gene TRBV7-8 combines with J gene TRBJ1-1; D gene unclear. This CDR3 has 14 amino acids. Germline CDR1 SGHVS, CDR2 FQNEAQ. Trimming took off 4 bases at V and 4 bases at J, with 13 bases between the two ends. CDR3 bases: TGTGCCAGCAGCTCCGACCCTTGGGGCACTGAAGCTTTCTTT. It is translated as CASSSDPWGTEAFF.

The V gene is TRBV13, the J gene TRBJ2-2, with D perhaps matching TRBD1 or TRBD2 (5 bases each). CDR3 length: 16 amino acids. The V gene's germline CDR1 is PRHDT and CDR2 FYEKMQ (reference sequence). Deletions cut 1 base from V and 2 bases from J, with 11 bases between. The CDR3 region is CASSLDEGPNTGELFF. The DNA for the CDR3 is TGTGCCAGCAGCTTAGACGAGGGGCCCAACACCGGGGAGCTGTTTTTT.

J is TRBJ2-5 and V is TRBV6-5; the D is unclear. The CDR3 length is 13 residues. CDR1 is MNHEY, CDR2 SVGAGI, per germline. The germline V and J ends were trimmed by 3 bases and 3 bases, with 8 bases remaining between them. The CDR3: CASSYDREETQYF. The DNA for the CDR3 is TGTGCCAGCAGTTATGACCGAGAAGAGACCCAGTACTTC.

The chain joins TRBV27 to TRBJ2-1; TRBD1 is a possible D gene (6 bases). From germline, CDR1 is MNHEY and CDR2 SMNVEV (reference sequence). The CDR3 consists of 16 residues. Trimming took 5 bases from V and 2 from J, leaving 16 bases between them. CDR3 loop: CASSPSTGPTYNEQFF. DNA for the CDR3: TGTGCCAGCAGTCCTTCGACAGGACCTACCTACAATGAGCAGTTCTTC.

The chain couples TRBV15 to TRBJ2-2; 9 positions match TRBD2. V lost 5 bases to trimming and J lost 16 bases; unmatched junction nucleotides: 8. CDR1 is LNHNV and CDR2 is YYDKDF in the germline V gene (reference sequence). The CDR3 is made up of 12 amino acids. CDR3: CATSSGGGDRFF. As DNA, the CDR3 is TGTGCCACCAGCTCAGGCGGGGGGGACCGGTTTTTT.

The CDR3 is CASSRYGTGRRYEQYF. The CDR3 nucleotides are TGTGCCAGCAGCCGCTATGGGACAGGGAGACGGTACGAGCAGTACTTC. V is TRBV7-2 and J is TRBJ2-7; 9 positions match TRBD1. There are 16 residues in the CDR3. J gave up 4 bases and V 5 bases, and 12 bases lay outside the gene matches. CDR1 is SGHTA and CDR2 is FQGNSA in the germline V gene.

The chain employs TRBV18 and TRBJ2-7; D gene unclear. The germline V gene has CDR1 KGHSH and CDR2 LQKENI. V lost 2 bases and J 7 bases, leaving 15 bases between the germline ends. The length of the CDR3 is 14 residues. In DNA, the CDR3 is TGTGCCAGCTCACCAGATTTGGGCCCCTGGGAGCAGTACTTC. Its translation is CASSPDLGPWEQYF.

The CDR3, as DNA: TGTGCCAGCAGCCCCAGGGCTCCGGTTGAAGCTTTCTTT. It yields the protein CASSPRAPVEAFF. V is TRBV11-2 and J is TRBJ1-1; perhaps TRBD1 as D (5 bases). Looked up from germline, CDR1 is SGHAT and CDR2 is FQNNGV. There are 13 residues in the CDR3. The V gene lost 5 bases and the J gene lost 7 bases, with 14 bases spanning the gap.